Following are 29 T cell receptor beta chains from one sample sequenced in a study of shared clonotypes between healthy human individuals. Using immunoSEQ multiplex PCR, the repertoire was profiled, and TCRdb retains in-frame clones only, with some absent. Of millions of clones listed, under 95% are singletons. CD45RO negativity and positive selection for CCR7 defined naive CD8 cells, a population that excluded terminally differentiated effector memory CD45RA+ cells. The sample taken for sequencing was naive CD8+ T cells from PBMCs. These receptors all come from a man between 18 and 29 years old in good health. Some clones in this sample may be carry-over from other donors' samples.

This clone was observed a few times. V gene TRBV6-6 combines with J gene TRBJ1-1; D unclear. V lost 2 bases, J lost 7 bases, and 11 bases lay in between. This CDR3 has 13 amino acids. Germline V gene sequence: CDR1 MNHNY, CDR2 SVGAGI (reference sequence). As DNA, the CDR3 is TGTGCCAGCAGTTACCGACATGAGTTTGAAGCTTTCTTT. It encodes CASSYRHEFEAFF.

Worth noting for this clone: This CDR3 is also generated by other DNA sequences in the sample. CDR3 sequence (DNA): TGCGCCAGCAGCTTGGCGAAGCTAGCGGGATCCTACGAGCAGTACTTC. It is translated as CASSLAKLAGSYEQYF. The chain is built from TRBV5-1 and TRBJ2-7; 9 bases are shared with TRBD2. The CDR3 contains 16 residues. Trimming took 0 bases from V and 1 from J; bases not matched to a gene: 5. From germline, CDR1 is SGHRS and CDR2 YFSETQ.

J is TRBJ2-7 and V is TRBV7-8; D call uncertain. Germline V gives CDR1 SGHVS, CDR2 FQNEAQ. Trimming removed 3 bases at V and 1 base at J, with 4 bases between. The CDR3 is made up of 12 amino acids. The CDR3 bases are TGTGCCAGCAGCTTTACTTCCTACGAGCAGTACTTC. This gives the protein CASSFTSYEQYF. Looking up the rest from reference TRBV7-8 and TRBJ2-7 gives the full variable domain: GAGVSQSPRYKVAKRGQDVALRCDPISGHVSLFWYQQALGQGPEFLTYFQNEAQLDKSGLPSDRFFAERPEGSVSTLKIQRTQQEDSAVYLCASSFTSYEQYFGPGTRLTVT.

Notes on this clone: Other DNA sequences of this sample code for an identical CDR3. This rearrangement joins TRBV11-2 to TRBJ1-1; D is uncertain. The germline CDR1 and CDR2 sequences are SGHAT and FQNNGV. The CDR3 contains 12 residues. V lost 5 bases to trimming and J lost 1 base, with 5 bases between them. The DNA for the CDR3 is TGTGCCAGCAGCCATCGGAACACTGAAGCTTTCTTT. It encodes CASSHRNTEAFF.

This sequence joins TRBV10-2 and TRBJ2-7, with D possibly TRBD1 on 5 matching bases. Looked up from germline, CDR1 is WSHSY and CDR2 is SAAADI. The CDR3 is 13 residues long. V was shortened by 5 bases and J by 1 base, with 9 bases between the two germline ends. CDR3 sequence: CASSPGRSYEQYF. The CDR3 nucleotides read TGCGCCAGCAGTCCAGGGCGATCCTACGAGCAGTACTTC.

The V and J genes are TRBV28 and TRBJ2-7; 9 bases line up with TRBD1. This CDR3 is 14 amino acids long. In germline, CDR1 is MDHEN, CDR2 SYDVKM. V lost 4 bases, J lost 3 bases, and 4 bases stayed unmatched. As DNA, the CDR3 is TGTGCCAGCAGTTCCGGGACAGGGCACTACGAGCAGTACTTC. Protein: CASSSGTGHYEQYF.

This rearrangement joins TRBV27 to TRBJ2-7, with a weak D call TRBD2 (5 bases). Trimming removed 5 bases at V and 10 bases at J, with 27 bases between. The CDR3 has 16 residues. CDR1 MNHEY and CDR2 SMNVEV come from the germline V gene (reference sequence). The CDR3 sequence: CASSPQRGRTGKGQYF. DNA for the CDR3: TGTGCCAGCAGTCCCCAACGTGGCAGGACCGGGAAAGGACAGTACTTC.

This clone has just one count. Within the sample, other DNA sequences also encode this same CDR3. DNA for the CDR3: TGTGCCAGCAGCGTAGGGACTAGCGGGAGGGGGACAGATACGCAGTATTTT. This sequence encodes CASSVGTSGRGTDTQYF. The chain employs TRBV9 and TRBJ2-3; 15 bases match TRBD2. The CDR3 is made up of 17 amino acids. J was trimmed by 3 bases and V by 0 bases; bases with no gene match: 2. Germline lookup yields CDR1 SGDLS and CDR2 YYNGEE.

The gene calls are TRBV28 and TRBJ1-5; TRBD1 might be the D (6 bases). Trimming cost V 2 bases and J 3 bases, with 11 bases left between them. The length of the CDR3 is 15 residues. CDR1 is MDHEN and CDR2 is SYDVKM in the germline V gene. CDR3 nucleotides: TGTGCCAGCAGTTTACCGGGGGGCGTCAATCAGCCCCAGCATTTT. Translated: CASSLPGGVNQPQHF.

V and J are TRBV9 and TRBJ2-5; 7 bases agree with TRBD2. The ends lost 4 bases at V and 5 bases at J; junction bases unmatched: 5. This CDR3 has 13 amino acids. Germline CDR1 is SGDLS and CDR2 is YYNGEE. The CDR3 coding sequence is TGTGCCAGCAGCCCGCGGGGGTCGGAGACCCAGTACTTC. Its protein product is CASSPRGSETQYF.

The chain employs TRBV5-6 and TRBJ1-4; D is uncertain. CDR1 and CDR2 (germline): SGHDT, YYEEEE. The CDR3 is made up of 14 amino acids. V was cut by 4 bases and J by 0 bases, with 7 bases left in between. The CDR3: CASSRAATNEKLFF. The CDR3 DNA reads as TGTGCCAGCAGCAGGGCTGCAACTAATGAAAAACTGTTTTTT. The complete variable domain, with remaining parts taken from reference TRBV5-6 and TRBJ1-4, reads DAGVTQSPTHLIKTRGQQVTLRCSPKSGHDTVSWYQQALGQGPQFIFQYYEEEERQRGNFPDRFSGHQFPNYSSELNVNALLLGDSALYLCASSRAATNEKLFFGSGTQLSVL.

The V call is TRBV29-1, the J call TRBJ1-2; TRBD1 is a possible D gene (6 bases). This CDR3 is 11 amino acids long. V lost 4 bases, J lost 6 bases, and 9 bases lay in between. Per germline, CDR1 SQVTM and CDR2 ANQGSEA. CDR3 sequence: CSVVEGDGYTF. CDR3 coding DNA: TGCAGCGTTGTGGAGGGGGATGGCTACACCTTC.

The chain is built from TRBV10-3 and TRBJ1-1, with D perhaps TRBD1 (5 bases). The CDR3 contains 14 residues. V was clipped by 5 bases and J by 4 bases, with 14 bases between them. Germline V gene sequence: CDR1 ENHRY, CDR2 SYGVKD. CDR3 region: CAISNGAESTEAFF. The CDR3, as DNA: TGTGCCATCAGTAACGGGGCGGAGAGCACTGAAGCTTTCTTT.

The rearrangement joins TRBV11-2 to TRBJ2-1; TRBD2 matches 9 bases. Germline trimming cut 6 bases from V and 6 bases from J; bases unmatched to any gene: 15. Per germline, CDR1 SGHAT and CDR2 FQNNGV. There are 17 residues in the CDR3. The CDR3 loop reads CASSISGSLILGNEQFF. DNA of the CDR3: TGTGCCAGCAGTATTAGCGGGAGTTTGATTTTGGGCAATGAGCAGTTCTTC.

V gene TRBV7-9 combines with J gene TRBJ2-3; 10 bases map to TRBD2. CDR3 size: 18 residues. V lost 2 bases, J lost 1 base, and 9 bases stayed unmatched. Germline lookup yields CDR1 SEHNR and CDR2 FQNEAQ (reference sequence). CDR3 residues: CASSLPRYLAGGTDTQYF. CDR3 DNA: TGTGCCAGCAGCTTACCCCGTTATCTAGCGGGAGGCACAGATACGCAGTATTTT.

The CDR3: CASWGNTEAFF. The CDR3, as DNA: TGTGCCAGTTGGGGGAACACTGAAGCTTTCTTT. This chain connects TRBV19 to TRBJ1-1; D call uncertain. With 8 bases removed from V and 1 base from J, the gap between germline ends came to 5 bases. This CDR3 has 11 residues. Per the germline V gene, CDR1 is LNHDA and CDR2 is SQIVND (reference sequence).

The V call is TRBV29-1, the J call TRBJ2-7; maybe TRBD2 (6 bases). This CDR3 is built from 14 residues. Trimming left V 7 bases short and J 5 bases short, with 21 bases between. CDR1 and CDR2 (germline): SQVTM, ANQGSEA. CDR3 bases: TGCAGCGCTTTGGGCGGACTATTAATGGACGAGCAGTACTTC. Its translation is CSALGGLLMDEQYF.

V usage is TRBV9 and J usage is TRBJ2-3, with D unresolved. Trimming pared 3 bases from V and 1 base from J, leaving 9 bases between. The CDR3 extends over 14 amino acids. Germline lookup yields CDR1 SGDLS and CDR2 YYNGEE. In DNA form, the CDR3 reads TGTGCCAGCAGCGCGGCCTATGGCACAGATACGCAGTATTTT. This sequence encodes CASSAAYGTDTQYF.

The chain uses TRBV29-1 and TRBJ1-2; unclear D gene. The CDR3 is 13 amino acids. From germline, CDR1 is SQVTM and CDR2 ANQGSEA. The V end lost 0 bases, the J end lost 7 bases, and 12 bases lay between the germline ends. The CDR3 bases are TGCAGCGTTGAAGATAACGCCTTGAGTGGCTACACCTTC. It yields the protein CSVEDNALSGYTF.

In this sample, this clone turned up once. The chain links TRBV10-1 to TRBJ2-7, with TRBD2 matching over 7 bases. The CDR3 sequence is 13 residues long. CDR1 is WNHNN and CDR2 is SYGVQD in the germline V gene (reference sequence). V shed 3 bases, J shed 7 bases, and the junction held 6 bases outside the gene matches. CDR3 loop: CASSEASGYEQYF. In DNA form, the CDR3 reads TGCGCCAGCAGTGAAGCTAGCGGCTATGAGCAGTACTTC.

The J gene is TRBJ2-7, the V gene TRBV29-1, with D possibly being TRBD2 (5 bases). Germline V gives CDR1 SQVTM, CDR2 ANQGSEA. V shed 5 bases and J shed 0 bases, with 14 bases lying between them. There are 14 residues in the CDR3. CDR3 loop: CSVTGIPSSYEQYF. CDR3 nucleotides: TGCAGCGTTACCGGGATCCCGAGCTCCTACGAGCAGTACTTC.

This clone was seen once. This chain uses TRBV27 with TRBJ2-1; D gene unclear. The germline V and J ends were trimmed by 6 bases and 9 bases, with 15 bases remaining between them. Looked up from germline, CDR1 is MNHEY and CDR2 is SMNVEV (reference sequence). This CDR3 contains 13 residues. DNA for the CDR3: TGTGCCAGCAGGTCTTACATGGTCTTTGAGCAGTTCTTC. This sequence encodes CASRSYMVFEQFF.

Here the CDR3 reads CASSPRTGSGANVLTF. The CDR3 region has the DNA TGCGCCAGCAGCCCTCGGACAGGGTCCGGGGCCAACGTCCTGACTTTC. The rearrangement joins TRBV4-3 to TRBJ2-6; 8 positions match TRBD1. CDR3 length: 16 amino acids. J lost 4 bases, V lost 4 bases, and 6 bases had no gene match. Germline V gene lookup returns CDR1 LGHNA and CDR2 YSLEER.

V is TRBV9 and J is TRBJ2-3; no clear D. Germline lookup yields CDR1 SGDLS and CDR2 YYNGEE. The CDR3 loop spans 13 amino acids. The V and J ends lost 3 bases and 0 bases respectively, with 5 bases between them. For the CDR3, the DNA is TGTGCCAGCAGCGCAACCAGCACAGATACGCAGTATTTT. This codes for CASSATSTDTQYF.

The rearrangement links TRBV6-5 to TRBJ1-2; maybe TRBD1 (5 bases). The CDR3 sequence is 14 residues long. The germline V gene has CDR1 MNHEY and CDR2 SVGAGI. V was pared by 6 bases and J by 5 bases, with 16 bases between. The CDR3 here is CASSYSATAYGYTF. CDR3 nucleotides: TGTGCCAGCAGCTATTCGGCGACAGCTTATGGCTACACCTTC.

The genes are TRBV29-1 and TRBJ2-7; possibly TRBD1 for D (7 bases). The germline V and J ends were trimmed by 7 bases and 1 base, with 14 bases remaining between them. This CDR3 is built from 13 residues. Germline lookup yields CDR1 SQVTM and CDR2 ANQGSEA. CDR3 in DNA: TGCAGCGCGCGACAGGGACTGTCCTACGAGCAGTACTTC. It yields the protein CSARQGLSYEQYF.

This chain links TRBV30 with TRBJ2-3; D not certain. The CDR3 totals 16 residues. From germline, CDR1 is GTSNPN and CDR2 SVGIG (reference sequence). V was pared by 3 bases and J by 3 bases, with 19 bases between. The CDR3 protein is CAWSQRTGIKTDTQYF. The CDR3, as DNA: TGTGCCTGGAGCCAGAGGACCGGAATAAAAACAGATACGCAGTATTTT.

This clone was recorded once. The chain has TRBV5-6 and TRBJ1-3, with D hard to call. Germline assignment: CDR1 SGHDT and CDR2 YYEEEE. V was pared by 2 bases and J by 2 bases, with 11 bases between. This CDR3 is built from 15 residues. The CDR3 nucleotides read TGTGCCAGCAGCTTTCATCGCTCCGCTGGAAACACCATATATTTT. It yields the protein CASSFHRSAGNTIYF.

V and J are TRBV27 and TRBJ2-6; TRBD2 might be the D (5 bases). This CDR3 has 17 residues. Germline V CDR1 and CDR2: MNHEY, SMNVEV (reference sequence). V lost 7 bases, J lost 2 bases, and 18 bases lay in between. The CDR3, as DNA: TGTGCCAGCATTGACCAGTGGCGGGTAGCTGGGGCCAACGTCCTGACTTTC. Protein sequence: CASIDQWRVAGANVLTF.